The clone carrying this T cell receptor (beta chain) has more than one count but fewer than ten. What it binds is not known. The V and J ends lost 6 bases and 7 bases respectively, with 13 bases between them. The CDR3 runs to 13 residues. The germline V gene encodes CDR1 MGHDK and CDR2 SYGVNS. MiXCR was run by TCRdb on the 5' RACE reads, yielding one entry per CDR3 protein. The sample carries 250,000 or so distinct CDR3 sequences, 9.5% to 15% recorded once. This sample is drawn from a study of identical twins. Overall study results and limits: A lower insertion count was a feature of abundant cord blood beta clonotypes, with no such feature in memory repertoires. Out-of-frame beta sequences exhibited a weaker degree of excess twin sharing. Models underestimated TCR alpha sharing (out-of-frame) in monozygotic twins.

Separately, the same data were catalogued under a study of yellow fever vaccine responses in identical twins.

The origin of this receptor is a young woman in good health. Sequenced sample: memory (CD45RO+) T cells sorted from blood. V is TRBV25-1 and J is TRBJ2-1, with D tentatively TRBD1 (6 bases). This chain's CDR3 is CASRVQGYNEQFF. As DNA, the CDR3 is TGTGCCAGCAGAGTACAGGGCTATAATGAGCAGTTCTTC. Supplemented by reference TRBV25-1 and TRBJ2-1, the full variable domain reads EADIYQTPRYLVIGTGKKITLECSQTMGHDKMYWYQQDPGMELHLIHYSYGVNSTEKGDLSSESTVSRIRTEHFPLTLESARPSHTSQYLCASRVQGYNEQFFGPGTRLTVL.